This T cell receptor (beta chain) was sequenced during a study of blood T cell repertoires in COVID-19. Some clones are missing from TCRdb's copy, which holds only in-frame ones; the method was immunoSEQ multiplex PCR. The sample gives around 99,000 clones, around nine tenths of which show up once; 5% to 6% is in the top ten. Germline-derived CDR1 and CDR2 are LNHDA and SQIVND (reference sequence). CDR3 length equals 17 residues. The V and J ends lost 4 bases and 3 bases respectively, with 21 bases between them. This rearrangement joins TRBV19 to TRBJ1-1; perhaps TRBD1 as D (6 bases). The sample comprised peripheral blood. This receptor was taken from a man over 45 with acute or convalescent COVID-19. The CDR3 here is CASSTILYSRGDTEAFF. The CDR3 DNA reads as TGTGCCAGTAGTACCATCCTTTACTCCAGGGGTGACACTGAAGCTTTCTTT.